Presented here are 30 T cell receptor beta chains from one specimen sequenced in a study of blood T cell repertoires in COVID-19 (TCRdb year 2020). The library relied on the immunoSEQ multiplex PCR assay. As stored in TCRdb, this immuneACCESS dataset retains in-frame rearrangements with V and J assigned. A fraction of the clones does not appear; measured against another copy, unresolved V genes explain less than half of the discrepancy, and the remainder lacks a known reason. The sample includes approximately 80,000 clones, with roughly four fifths observed a single time. The top ten constitute 8% to 13% of the sample. The specimen was peripheral blood. Every receptor here comes from a man aged 55 to 70 with acute or convalescent COVID-19.

V and J are TRBV12-3 or TRBV12-4 and TRBJ1-1; 8 nucleotides match TRBD1. The CDR3 has 13 residues. With V trimmed by 6 bases and J by 10 bases, 10 bases remained unmatched. This CDR3 reads CASSRTTGGGAFF. The CDR3 coding sequence is TGTGCCAGCAGCCGTACCACAGGGGGTGGAGCTTTCTTT.

The gene calls are TRBV7-8 and TRBJ1-5, with D unclear. V lost 5 bases, J lost 3 bases, and 8 bases lay in between. The CDR3 loop spans 13 amino acids. The V gene's germline CDR1 is SGHVS and CDR2 FQNEAQ. Written as DNA, the CDR3 is TGTGCCAGCAGCCCGGGTTACAATCAGCCCCAGCATTTT. Translation gives CASSPGYNQPQHF.

The chain couples TRBV2 to TRBJ1-2, with TRBD1 matching over 8 bases. CDR1 and CDR2 (germline): SNHLY, FYNNEI. This CDR3 is built from 15 residues. V lost 6 bases, J lost 8 bases, and 14 bases stayed unmatched. CDR3 bases: TGTGCCAGCAGCGGTATCGGACAGGGAGTGGAAGGCTACACCTTC. This codes for CASSGIGQGVEGYTF. The full variable domain, with the rest looked up from reference TRBV2 and TRBJ1-2, is EPEVTQTPSHQVTQMGQEVILRCVPISNHLYFYWYRQILGQKVEFLVSFYNNEISEKSEIFDDQFSVERPDGSNFTLKIRSTKLEDSAMYFCASSGIGQGVEGYTFGSGTRLTVV.

The gene calls are TRBV2 and TRBJ1-4; weak D call: TRBD1 (5 bases). Looked up from germline, CDR1 is SNHLY and CDR2 is FYNNEI. Between the trimmed V and J ends, which lost 1 base and 10 bases, there was a span of 13 bases. The CDR3 has 14 amino acids. In nucleotides, the CDR3 is TGTGCCAGCAGTGAAGAAAATAGGGGAGGAAAACTGTTTTTT. Translation gives CASSEENRGGKLFF. Looking up the rest from reference TRBV2 and TRBJ1-4 gives the full variable domain: EPEVTQTPSHQVTQMGQEVILRCVPISNHLYFYWYRQILGQKVEFLVSFYNNEISEKSEIFDDQFSVERPDGSNFTLKIRSTKLEDSAMYFCASSEENRGGKLFFGSGTQLSVL.

The V gene is TRBV7-2, the J gene TRBJ2-5; the D gene is possibly TRBD2 (5 bases). Germline V gene sequence: CDR1 SGHTA, CDR2 FQGNSA. This CDR3 contains 14 residues. The V end lost 4 bases, the J end lost 5 bases, and 14 bases lay between the germline ends. The CDR3 DNA follows: TGTGCCAGCAGCTGGGTCGGACTGGACGAGACCCAGTACTTC. This codes for CASSWVGLDETQYF.

V usage is TRBV3-1 (or the pseudogene TRBV3-2) and J usage is TRBJ2-5; 7 positions match TRBD2. Germline V gene lookup returns CDR1 LGHDT and CDR2 YNNKEL (reference sequence). The CDR3 totals 15 residues. The junction had 7 bases not matched to a gene; V was cut back by 1 base and J by 5 bases. The CDR3 sequence is CASSQGTGGGETQYF. The CDR3 DNA follows: TGTGCCAGCAGCCAAGGGACGGGGGGAGGTGAGACCCAGTACTTC.

The V and J genes are TRBV28 and TRBJ1-1, with TRBD1 as a possible D gene (5 bases). The CDR3 extends over 12 amino acids. V was pared by 7 bases and J by 3 bases, with 9 bases between. The germline V gene encodes CDR1 MDHEN and CDR2 SYDVKM. The DNA for the CDR3 is TGTGCCAGCAAACACAGGTACACTGAAGCTTTCTTT. It encodes CASKHRYTEAFF.

The chain links TRBV4-1 to TRBJ2-7; perhaps TRBD2 as D (6 bases). Germline V gene sequence: CDR1 MGHRA, CDR2 YSYEKL. Trimming took 3 bases from V and 6 from J, leaving 18 bases between them. This CDR3 has 15 residues. Here the CDR3 DNA reads TGCGCCAGCAGCCAGGACGGGGCCGGAGGGACCGAGCAGTACTTC. It is translated as CASSQDGAGGTEQYF.

This chain joins TRBV11-2 and TRBJ2-3, with TRBD2 as a possible D gene (6 bases). The CDR3 runs 12 residues. Per the germline V gene, CDR1 is SGHAT and CDR2 is FQNNGV. The germline V and J ends were trimmed by 6 bases and 10 bases, with 14 bases remaining between them. The DNA of the CDR3 is TGTGCCAGCAGGACCGTTGCGGGGCCGCAGTATTTT. As protein: CASRTVAGPQYF.

This sequence joins TRBV28 and TRBJ2-2; no clear D. CDR1 and CDR2 from the germline V gene are MDHEN and SYDVKM. Trimming took 6 bases from V and 1 from J, leaving 6 bases between them. This CDR3 is built from 13 residues. This chain's CDR3 is CASSLLNTGELFF. The CDR3 DNA reads as TGTGCCAGCAGCCTTCTGAACACCGGGGAGCTGTTTTTT.

The chain combines TRBV6-5 with TRBJ1-1; D gene uncertain. V gave up 0 bases and J gave up 3 bases, with 11 bases separating them. The CDR3 has 15 residues. Germline V CDR1 and CDR2: MNHEY, SVGAGI. The CDR3 DNA reads TGTGCCAGCAGTTACTCGCGGGGTTCCCACACTGAAGCTTTCTTT. This sequence encodes CASSYSRGSHTEAFF.

V gene TRBV30 combines with J gene TRBJ1-1; 7 nucleotides align to TRBD1. The CDR3 runs 12 residues. V dropped 3 bases and J dropped 5; count of bases not matched to a gene: 3. Germline loops: CDR1 GTSNPN, CDR2 SVGIG (reference sequence). CDR3 residues: CAWSHRGTEAFF. The CDR3 coding sequence is TGTGCCTGGAGCCACAGGGGAACTGAAGCTTTCTTT.

The chain employs TRBV7-2 and TRBJ1-5; possible D gene TRBD1, 5 bases. Germline CDR1 is SGHTA and CDR2 is FQGNSA. Trimming shortened V by 3 bases and J by 6 bases, and 15 bases separated the two germline ends. This CDR3 contains 15 residues. DNA for the CDR3: TGTGCCAGCAGCTTCAAGTGGGGGGAGGGTCAGCCCCAGCATTTT. Encoded protein: CASSFKWGEGQPQHF.

As concerns this clone: The junction departs from the called germline gene at one end, perhaps through a read error. V gene TRBV7-7 combines with J gene TRBJ2-7; TRBD1 matches at 8 bases. In germline, CDR1 is SSHAT, CDR2 FNYEAQ (reference sequence). The CDR3 sequence is 15 residues long. The DNA of the CDR3 is TGTGCTAGCAGCTTAGCGCGAGGACAGGGCTACGAGCAGTACTTC. It specifies CASSLARGQGYEQYF.

The chain couples TRBV24-1 to TRBJ1-5, with a tentative D call TRBD1 (5 bases). Trimming pared 9 bases from V and 4 bases from J, leaving 12 bases between. The length of the CDR3 is 13 residues. Germline V gene sequence: CDR1 KGHDR, CDR2 SFDVKD. CDR3 coding DNA: TGTGCCACCGGGGGGGACTTTAATCAGCCCCAGCATTTT. Amino acid sequence: CATGGDFNQPQHF.

This clone was detected a few times. J is TRBJ2-1 and V is TRBV2; TRBD1 matches at 7 bases. Germline lookup yields CDR1 SNHLY and CDR2 FYNNEI. There are 13 residues in the CDR3. The ends lost 6 bases at V and 8 bases at J; junction bases unmatched: 7. CDR3 amino acids: CASRDNQGDEQFF. Written as DNA, the CDR3 is TGTGCCAGCAGGGATAACCAGGGGGATGAGCAGTTCTTC.

This clone was detected only once. The genes are TRBV12-3 or TRBV12-4 and TRBJ1-2, with 8 nucleotides matching TRBD1. V was pared by 5 bases and J by 4 bases, with 3 bases of the junction left unmatched. This CDR3 is built from 13 residues. CDR3 nucleotides: TGTGCCAGCAGTGCGACAGGGGCCTATGGCTACACCTTC. This gives the protein CASSATGAYGYTF.

This clone was seen only once. This chain links TRBV27 with TRBJ2-7; D may be TRBD2 (5 bases). With 3 bases removed from V and 3 bases from J, the gap between germline ends came to 18 bases. CDR1 is MNHEY and CDR2 is SMNVEV in the germline V gene (reference sequence). CDR3 length: 16 amino acids. The CDR3 DNA reads as TGTGCCAGCAGTTTCTCGATGGAGTCGGGGTTCTACGAGCAGTACTTC. Translation gives CASSFSMESGFYEQYF.

The genes are TRBV19 and TRBJ1-1; possibly TRBD1 for D (6 bases). Per germline, CDR1 LNHDA and CDR2 SQIVND (reference sequence). Trimming stripped 2 bases from V and 1 base from J, with 8 bases between. CDR3 size: 14 residues. CDR3 region: CASSIPTGNTEAFF. DNA for the CDR3: TGTGCCAGTAGTATACCGACAGGGAACACTGAAGCTTTCTTT.

The chain couples TRBV9 to TRBJ2-1; 10 bases match TRBD1. The germline V gene has CDR1 SGDLS and CDR2 YYNGEE. V trimming: 2 bases; J trimming: 7 bases; junction bases outside the gene matches: 6. CDR3 size: 15 residues. The chain's CDR3 is CASSVGQGGNNEQFF. The CDR3 DNA reads as TGTGCCAGCAGCGTCGGACAGGGGGGTAATAATGAGCAGTTCTTC.

The chain joins TRBV9 to TRBJ1-1; 8 bases align to TRBD1. The ends lost 3 bases at V and 1 base at J; junction bases unmatched: 8. The CDR3 is 16 residues long. CDR1 is SGDLS, CDR2 YYNGEE, per germline. CDR3 protein: CASSASQGAPNTEAFF. CDR3 sequence (DNA): TGTGCCAGCAGCGCATCCCAGGGGGCACCGAACACTGAAGCTTTCTTT.

The J gene is TRBJ2-1, the V gene TRBV10-1; possibly TRBD2 for D (5 bases). Germline V CDR1 and CDR2: WNHNN, SYGVQD (reference sequence). The CDR3 is made up of 15 amino acids. Trimming cost V 5 bases and J 0 bases, with 11 bases left between them. This CDR3 reads CASSPRLSSYNEQFF. The CDR3 DNA reads as TGCGCCAGCAGTCCCCGACTAAGCTCCTACAATGAGCAGTTCTTC.

The chain employs TRBV5-1 and TRBJ1-6, with 7 bases identical to TRBD1. Germline V gives CDR1 SGHRS, CDR2 YFSETQ. The CDR3 consists of 14 residues. J gave up 8 bases and V 4 bases, and 6 bases lay outside the gene matches. CDR3 sequence reads: CASSPGTADSPLHF. The CDR3, as DNA: TGCGCCAGCAGCCCCGGGACAGCCGATTCACCCCTCCACTTT.

This chain joins TRBV7-2 and TRBJ2-3; D remains ambiguous. The CDR3 has 15 amino acids. Germline values: CDR1 SGHTA, CDR2 FQGNSA. Trimming left V 0 bases short and J 0 bases short, with 7 bases between. CDR3 DNA: TGTGCCAGCAGCTTAGCGGGCCAGAGCACAGATACGCAGTATTTT. This gives the protein CASSLAGQSTDTQYF.

The chain links TRBV12-5 to TRBJ1-2; weak D call: TRBD1 (6 bases). CDR1 is LGHNT and CDR2 is FRNRAP in the germline V gene. The CDR3 covers 16 residues. Trimming left V 1 base short and J 0 bases short, with 12 bases between. The CDR3 spells CASGLDQGIANYGYTF. CDR3 coding DNA: TGTGCTAGTGGTTTGGACCAGGGGATAGCTAACTATGGCTACACCTTC.

The J gene is TRBJ1-5, the V gene TRBV10-3; D is undetermined. Trimming removed 3 bases from V and 3 bases from J, with 18 bases in between. Germline CDR1 ENHRY, CDR2 SYGVKD. This CDR3 has 17 amino acids. The CDR3, as DNA: TGTGCCATCAGTGAACCGTTAGCAGGCGGGTACAATCAGCCCCAGCATTTT. Translated: CAISEPLAGGYNQPQHF.

The chain employs TRBV6-5 and TRBJ1-2; TRBD1 is a possible D gene (5 bases). In germline, CDR1 is MNHEY, CDR2 SVGAGI. V lost 2 bases and J lost 1, with 5 bases in between. The length of the CDR3 is 13 residues. The CDR3 sequence: CASSYDSNYGYTF. DNA of the CDR3: TGTGCCAGCAGTTACGACAGTAACTATGGCTACACCTTC.

This clone was counted between two and nine times. J is TRBJ2-7 and V is TRBV7-9, with a possible D match to TRBD2 (6 bases). Germline lookup yields CDR1 SEHNR and CDR2 FQNEAQ (reference sequence). V was cut by 5 bases and J by 2 bases, with 13 bases left in between. The CDR3 loop spans 14 amino acids. The chain's CDR3 is CASSTTGRAYEQYF. As DNA, the CDR3 is TGTGCCAGCAGCACAACCGGGAGAGCCTACGAGCAGTACTTC.

The chain is built from TRBV4-2 and TRBJ2-7; D is possibly TRBD1 (6 bases). The CDR3 is made up of 14 amino acids. Germline CDR1 LGHNA, CDR2 YNFKEQ. Trimming cost V 4 bases and J 2 bases, with 12 bases left between them. CDR3 sequence: CASSPRDTAYEQYF. CDR3 DNA: TGTGCCAGCAGCCCGAGGGACACTGCCTACGAGCAGTACTTC.

The rearrangement links TRBV5-4 to TRBJ2-5, with 9 bases that match TRBD2. The CDR3 has 15 amino acids. The V gene end was trimmed by 2 bases and the J gene end by 5 bases; junction bases not matched to a gene: 7. Looked up from germline, CDR1 is SGHNT and CDR2 is YYREEE (reference sequence). The CDR3 nucleotides read TGTGCCAGCAGCTTACTGCGGGAGGGCCTTGAGACCCAGTACTTC. Protein product: CASSLLREGLETQYF.